These 31 T cell receptor beta chains were sequenced from one sample in a study of PD-1 blockade in classical Hodgkin lymphoma. Clones were read by immunoSEQ multiplex PCR, and TCRdb kept only the in-frame ones, dropping some. The table shows around 12,000 clones, with about 88% occurring only once. Documented time point: cycle 4 day 1 (C4D1), after more than 5 weeks of nivolumab. The patients all showed relapse after autologous stem cell transplantation, while their brentuximab vedotin exposure varied. Out of thawed PBMCs, magnetic negative selection purified CD4+ T cells. The specimen was CD4+ T cells from blood, collected before the fourth cycle of nivolumab. All receptors derive from a human donor with classical Hodgkin lymphoma.

This clone appeared once. This chain connects TRBV6-6 to TRBJ2-5, with D possibly being TRBD2 (6 bases). V dropped 4 bases and J dropped 0 bases, with 15 bases sitting between them. The CDR3 covers 16 residues. Germline V CDR1 and CDR2: MNHNY, SVGAGI (reference sequence). The CDR3 sequence is CASSSPGAGHQETQYF. Here the CDR3 DNA reads TGTGCCAGCAGTTCTCCGGGAGCGGGCCACCAAGAGACCCAGTACTTC.

V and J are TRBV7-2 and TRBJ2-5; 11 nucleotides match TRBD2. V lost 3 bases to trimming and J lost 5 bases; unmatched junction nucleotides: 5. The CDR3 extends over 15 amino acids. The V gene's germline CDR1 is SGHTA and CDR2 FQGNSA. The CDR3 here is CASSFSGGAGETQYF. The CDR3 nucleotides read TGTGCCAGCAGCTTTAGCGGGGGGGCCGGGGAGACCCAGTACTTC.

V is TRBV5-6 and J is TRBJ2-5; D is uncertain. The CDR3 contains 12 residues. Per germline, CDR1 SGHDT and CDR2 YYEEEE. V dropped 4 bases and J dropped 3 bases, with 7 bases sitting between them. The CDR3 loop reads CASSRIKETQYF. CDR3 bases: TGTGCCAGCAGCCGAATTAAAGAGACCCAGTACTTC.

The chain couples TRBV4-1 to TRBJ2-2, with TRBD1 as a possible D gene (5 bases). V gave up 4 bases and J gave up 2 bases, with 17 bases separating them. Germline loops: CDR1 MGHRA, CDR2 YSYEKL. This CDR3 has 17 residues. The CDR3 loop reads CASSLDPGRANTGELFF. CDR3 nucleotides: TGCGCCAGCAGCCTCGATCCAGGCAGGGCCAACACCGGGGAGCTGTTTTTT.

V gene TRBV18 combines with J gene TRBJ2-2; D gene ambiguous. Germline V gives CDR1 KGHSH, CDR2 LQKENI. V lost 6 bases, J lost 5 bases, and 13 bases lay in between. The CDR3 contains 14 residues. CDR3 coding DNA: TGTGCCAGCTCCTTCGCTCTAGGGACCGGGGAGCTGTTTTTT. Amino acid sequence: CASSFALGTGELFF. Full variable domain (rest looked up from reference TRBV18 and TRBJ2-2): NAGVMQNPRHLVRRRGQEARLRCSPMKGHSHVYWYRQLPEEGLKFMVYLQKENIIDESGMPKERFSAEFPKEGPSILRIQQVVRGDSAAYFCASSFALGTGELFFGEGSRLTVL.

This clone was observed a handful of times. The V and J genes are TRBV9 and TRBJ2-7; D is ambiguous. V lost 3 bases and J lost 0, with 10 bases in between. CDR1 is SGDLS and CDR2 is YYNGEE in the germline V gene. This CDR3 has 14 amino acids. The CDR3, as DNA: TGTGCCAGCAGCGGTACCGCGAGCTCCTACGAGCAGTACTTC. It encodes CASSGTASSYEQYF.

A single count supports this clone. V gene TRBV7-7 combines with J gene TRBJ2-5; TRBD2 matches at 12 bases. The CDR3 runs to 15 residues. CDR1 and CDR2 (germline): SSHAT, FNYEAQ (reference sequence). V lost 5 bases to trimming and J lost 4 bases; unmatched junction nucleotides: 5. CDR3 residues: CASSSGTSGPETQYF. The CDR3 DNA is TGTGCCAGCAGCAGTGGGACTAGCGGGCCAGAGACCCAGTACTTC.

J is TRBJ2-2 and V is TRBV4-1; 11 bases match TRBD2. V lost 2 bases to trimming and J lost 1 base; unmatched junction nucleotides: 9. This CDR3 region has 19 residues. Germline V gene data show CDR1 as MGHRA and CDR2 as YSYEKL. Written as DNA, the CDR3 is TGCGCCAGCAGCCAATCCCCGGGACTAGCGGCAAAGAACACCGGGGAGCTGTTTTTT. This translates into CASSQSPGLAAKNTGELFF.

V usage is TRBV9 and J usage is TRBJ2-5; 7 bases align to TRBD2. The CDR3 length is 15 residues. Germline V gene lookup returns CDR1 SGDLS and CDR2 YYNGEE. V shed 0 bases, J shed 5 bases, and the junction held 7 bases outside the gene matches. For the CDR3, the DNA is TGTGCCAGCAGCGTAGTGTTCGGGAGGACCGAGACCCAGTACTTC. This gives the protein CASSVVFGRTETQYF.

The J gene is TRBJ2-6, the V gene TRBV2; the match to TRBD1 covers 7 bases. Trimming at V came to 7 bases and at J to 0 bases, leaving 3 bases not matched to a gene. Looked up from germline, CDR1 is SNHLY and CDR2 is FYNNEI. CDR3 size: 15 residues. CDR3 loop: CASNTGASGANVLTF. The CDR3 DNA reads as TGTGCCAGCAACACAGGGGCCTCTGGGGCCAACGTCCTGACTTTC.

The chain links TRBV7-9 to TRBJ1-1, with D possibly TRBD1 on 5 matching bases. The CDR3 has 13 residues. Looked up from germline, CDR1 is SEHNR and CDR2 is FQNEAQ (reference sequence). Deletions cut 4 bases from V and 4 bases from J, with 10 bases between. The CDR3 loop is CASSYTQGTEAFF. The CDR3 region has the DNA TGTGCCAGCAGCTACACCCAGGGCACTGAAGCTTTCTTT. Looking up the rest from reference TRBV7-9 and TRBJ1-1 gives the full variable domain: DTGVSQNPRHKITKRGQNVTFRCDPISEHNRLYWYRQTLGQGPEFLTYFQNEAQLEKSRLLSDRFSAERPKGSFSTLEIQRTEQGDSAMYLCASSYTQGTEAFFGQGTRLTVV.

This chain connects TRBV2 to TRBJ2-6, with a tentative D call TRBD2 (5 bases). Germline lookup yields CDR1 SNHLY and CDR2 FYNNEI. CDR3 length equals 14 residues. With 8 bases removed from V and 4 bases from J, the gap between germline ends came to 12 bases. The CDR3 DNA reads TGTGCCAGCGAGGGCTCCCTCGGGGCCAACGTCCTGACTTTC. Translated, it gives CASEGSLGANVLTF.

This clone was counted only a few times. For the CDR3, the DNA is TGTGCCAGCAGCTATACAGGGGTCACCGGGGAGCTGTTTTTT. It codes for CASSYTGVTGELFF. The chain employs TRBV9 and TRBJ2-2; the match to TRBD1 covers 7 bases. V lost 4 bases to trimming and J lost 4 bases; unmatched junction nucleotides: 4. The CDR3 length is 14 residues. Germline V gives CDR1 SGDLS, CDR2 YYNGEE.

J is TRBJ2-5 and V is TRBV7-2; D ambiguous. Germline CDR1 is SGHTA and CDR2 is FQGNSA. This CDR3 region has 14 residues. V was shortened by 3 bases and J by 1 base, with 9 bases between the two germline ends. The CDR3 is CASSFDTGQETQYF. The CDR3 DNA reads as TGTGCCAGCAGCTTCGACACTGGCCAAGAGACCCAGTACTTC.

V usage is TRBV5-4 and J usage is TRBJ1-1; no clear D gene. From germline, CDR1 is SGHNT and CDR2 YYREEE (reference sequence). There are 14 residues in the CDR3. Trimming left V 2 bases short and J 0 bases short, with 8 bases between. Here the CDR3 reads CASSFDIMNTEAFF. Here the CDR3 DNA reads TGTGCCAGCAGCTTTGACATCATGAACACTGAAGCTTTCTTT.

The chain links TRBV6-1 to TRBJ2-7, with 7 bases identical to TRBD1. This CDR3 is 20 amino acids long. Trimming cost V 4 bases and J 2 bases; bases outside gene matches: 23. CDR1 and CDR2 from the germline V gene are MNHNS and SASEGT. In nucleotides, the CDR3 is TGTGCCAGCAGTGGGCAACCTCCAGGACAGGTACTCAAAGGAACCTACGAGCAGTACTTC. It translates to CASSGQPPGQVLKGTYEQYF.

The chain couples TRBV18 to TRBJ2-5, with 10 bases that match TRBD1. V shed 3 bases, J shed 2 bases, and the junction held 12 bases outside the gene matches. There are 18 residues in the CDR3. Germline CDR1 is KGHSH and CDR2 is LQKENI. The CDR3, as DNA: TGTGCCAGCTCACCCTTGCCCCTAGGACAGGGGGTGCAAGAGACCCAGTACTTC. This translates into CASSPLPLGQGVQETQYF.

This chain joins TRBV28 and TRBJ1-2, with no clear D. The V and J ends lost 10 bases and 4 bases respectively, with 13 bases between them. From germline, CDR1 is MDHEN and CDR2 SYDVKM. The CDR3 sequence is 12 residues long. Written as DNA, the CDR3 is TGTGCCACCCAGGAAGGGAGCTATGGCTACACCTTC. Translation gives CATQEGSYGYTF.

The CDR3 reads CTRIRGYGNTIYF. CDR3 nucleotides: TGTACGCGAATTCGGGGTTATGGAAACACCATATATTTT. The chain is built from TRBV27 and TRBJ1-3; D remains unclear. CDR3 size: 13 residues. Germline-derived CDR1 and CDR2 are MNHEY and SMNVEV (reference sequence).

Worth noting for this clone: The junction does not match germline at one end; this may be a read error. This rearrangement joins TRBV13 to TRBJ1-2; no firm D call. The CDR3 extends over 12 amino acids. From germline, CDR1 is PRHDT and CDR2 FYEKMQ (reference sequence). CDR3 sequence (DNA): TGTGCCAGCAGCTTTCCGGACCCGATACGATACTTC. Translation gives CASSFPDPIRYF.

The V gene is TRBV5-1, the J gene TRBJ2-5; 10 nucleotides agree with TRBD2. The length of the CDR3 is 15 residues. Germline CDR1 is SGHRS and CDR2 is YFSETQ. The trim removed 0 bases at V and 1 base at J, leaving 0 bases unmatched. In nucleotides, the CDR3 is TGCGCCAGCAGCTTGGCTAGCGGGAGCCAAGAGACCCAGTACTTC. Translation gives CASSLASGSQETQYF.

V usage is TRBV28 and J usage is TRBJ2-5; TRBD2 matches 7 bases. Germline V gene data show CDR1 as MDHEN and CDR2 as SYDVKM. V lost 6 bases and J lost 5; bases outside the gene matches: 15. The CDR3 extends over 16 amino acids. CDR3 coding DNA: TGTGCCAGCAGCCCAGCGGGGACGGGTTACGGGGAGACCCAGTACTTC. Translated, it gives CASSPAGTGYGETQYF. The full variable domain, its missing parts supplied by reference TRBV28 and TRBJ2-5, is DVKVTQSSRYLVKRTGEKVFLECVQDMDHENMFWYRQDPGLGLRLIYFSYDVKMKEKGDIPEGYSVSREKKERFSLILESASTNQTSMYLCASSPAGTGYGETQYFGPGTRLLVL.

The chain has TRBV5-1 and TRBJ2-1, with D possibly TRBD1 on 6 matching bases. The CDR3 consists of 16 residues. Germline assignment: CDR1 SGHRS and CDR2 YFSETQ. V lost 3 bases, J lost 8 bases, and 21 bases lay in between. CDR3 in DNA: TGCGCCAGCAGCTCGGCCCCACAGGGTATTGGCGATGAGCAGTTCTTC. It codes for CASSSAPQGIGDEQFF.

V gene TRBV19 combines with J gene TRBJ2-6; either TRBD1 or TRBD2 may fit D (5 bases each). Trimming took off 1 base at V and 4 bases at J, with 8 bases between the two ends. The germline V gene has CDR1 LNHDA and CDR2 SQIVND (reference sequence). This CDR3 contains 15 residues. The CDR3 loop is CASSIGGDGANVLTF. CDR3 bases: TGTGCCAGTAGTATAGGAGGGGACGGGGCCAACGTCCTGACTTTC.

The chain links TRBV7-3 to TRBJ2-1; 7 bases map to TRBD2. V shed 5 bases, J shed 10 bases, and the junction held 11 bases outside the gene matches. There are 14 residues in the CDR3. CDR1 is SGHTA and CDR2 is FQGTGA in the germline V gene. The CDR3 reads CASSPPGRVWEQFF. DNA of the CDR3: TGTGCCAGCAGCCCCCCAGGGAGGGTGTGGGAGCAGTTCTTC.

The chain recombines TRBV7-9 with TRBJ2-5; tentatively, D is TRBD1 (5 bases). V lost 0 bases and J lost 0, with 17 bases in between. CDR3 length: 18 residues. CDR1 and CDR2 from the germline V gene are SEHNR and FQNEAQ (reference sequence). The CDR3 protein is CASSLARSAGSYQETQYF. The CDR3 coding sequence is TGTGCCAGCAGCTTAGCTCGCTCGGCAGGGTCTTACCAAGAGACCCAGTACTTC.

The DNA of the CDR3 is TGTGCCAGCAGTTTAATCAGGGAGACCCAGTACTTC. This codes for CASSLIRETQYF. This chain uses TRBV28 with TRBJ2-5; D remains ambiguous. Trimming cost V 2 bases and J 5 bases, with 6 bases left between them. Germline CDR1 is MDHEN and CDR2 is SYDVKM. The CDR3 is 12 amino acids.

The chain uses TRBV9 and TRBJ2-3, with TRBD2 identical over 9 bases. This CDR3 contains 15 residues. The J segment lost 4 bases and the V segment lost 4 bases, leaving 7 bases of the junction unmatched. Looked up from germline, CDR1 is SGDLS and CDR2 is YYNGEE. The CDR3 nucleotides are TGTGCCAGCAGCCTTAGCGGGAGAACCTCAGATACGCAGTATTTT. Amino acid sequence: CASSLSGRTSDTQYF.

The chain couples TRBV6-5 to TRBJ1-5; tentatively, D is TRBD1 (5 bases). The CDR3 is 13 amino acids. Germline V lookup: CDR1 MNHEY, CDR2 SVGAGI. With 5 bases removed from V and 5 bases from J, the gap between germline ends came to 10 bases. The CDR3 DNA reads TGTGCCAGCAGTCTCGGAGGGGATCAGCCCCAGCATTTT. Translating gives CASSLGGDQPQHF.

The chain employs TRBV9 and TRBJ1-3, with D tentatively TRBD1 (6 bases). V lost 4 bases and J 2 bases, leaving 16 bases between the germline ends. CDR1 and CDR2 from the germline V gene are SGDLS and YYNGEE. The CDR3 has 16 residues. The CDR3 loop reads CASSRTTGGTGNTIYF. The CDR3 DNA sequence: TGTGCCAGCAGCAGGACGACAGGAGGGACTGGAAACACCATATATTTT.

The V gene is TRBV7-9, the J gene TRBJ2-5; 10 positions agree with TRBD1. V dropped 2 bases and J dropped 2; count of bases not matched to a gene: 5. The CDR3 consists of 16 residues. Looked up from germline, CDR1 is SEHNR and CDR2 is FQNEAQ (reference sequence). CDR3 nucleotide sequence: TGTGCCAGCAGCTTATGGGACAGGGGCCTTCAAGAGACCCAGTACTTC. Protein: CASSLWDRGLQETQYF.